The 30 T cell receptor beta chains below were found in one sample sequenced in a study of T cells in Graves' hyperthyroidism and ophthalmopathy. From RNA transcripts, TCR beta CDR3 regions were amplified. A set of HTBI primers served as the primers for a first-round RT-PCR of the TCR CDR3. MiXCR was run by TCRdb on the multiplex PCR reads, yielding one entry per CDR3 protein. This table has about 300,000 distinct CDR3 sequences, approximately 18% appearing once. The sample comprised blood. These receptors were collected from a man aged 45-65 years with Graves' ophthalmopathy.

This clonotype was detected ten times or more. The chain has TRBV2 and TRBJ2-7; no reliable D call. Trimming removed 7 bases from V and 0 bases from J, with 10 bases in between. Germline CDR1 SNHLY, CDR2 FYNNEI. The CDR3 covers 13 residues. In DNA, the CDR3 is TGTGCCAGCACTAACGGACGCTCCTACGAGCAGTACTTC. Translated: CASTNGRSYEQYF.

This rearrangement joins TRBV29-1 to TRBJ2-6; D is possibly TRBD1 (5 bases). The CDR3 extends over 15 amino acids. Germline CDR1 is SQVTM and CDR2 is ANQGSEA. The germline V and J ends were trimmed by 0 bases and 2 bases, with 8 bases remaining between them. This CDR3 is CSVEDRDTGANVLTF. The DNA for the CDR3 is TGCAGCGTTGAAGACAGGGATACTGGGGCCAACGTCCTGACTTTC.

The CDR3 nucleotides read TGCGCCAGCAGTGAGCCGGGACAGGGGGCTGGAGGCTACACCTTC. It codes for CASSEPGQGAGGYTF. V usage is TRBV10-2 and J usage is TRBJ1-2; 12 bases align to TRBD1. Germline trimming cut 2 bases from V and 8 bases from J; bases unmatched to any gene: 6. The germline V gene encodes CDR1 WSHSY and CDR2 SAAADI. The CDR3 loop spans 15 amino acids.

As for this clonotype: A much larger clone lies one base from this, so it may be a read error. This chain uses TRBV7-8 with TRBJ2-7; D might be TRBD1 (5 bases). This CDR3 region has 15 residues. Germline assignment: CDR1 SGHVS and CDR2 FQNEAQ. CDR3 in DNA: TGTACCAGCAGCTTAAGCACAGGTTTTATCTACGAGCAGTACTTC. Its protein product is CTSSLSTGFIYEQYF.

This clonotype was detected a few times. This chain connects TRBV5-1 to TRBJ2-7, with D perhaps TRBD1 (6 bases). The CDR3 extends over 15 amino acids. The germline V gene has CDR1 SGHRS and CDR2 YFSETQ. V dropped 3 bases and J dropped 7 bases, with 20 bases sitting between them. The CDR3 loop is CASSSSTGTSLEQYF. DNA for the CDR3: TGCGCCAGCAGCTCCTCAACCGGGACATCCCTGGAGCAGTACTTC.

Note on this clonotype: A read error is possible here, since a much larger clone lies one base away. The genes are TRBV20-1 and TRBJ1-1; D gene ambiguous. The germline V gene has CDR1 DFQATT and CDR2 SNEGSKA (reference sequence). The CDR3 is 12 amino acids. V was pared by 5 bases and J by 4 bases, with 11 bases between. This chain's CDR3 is CSASIGSTEAFF. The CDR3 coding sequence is TGCAGTGCTTCTATCGGGAGCACTGAAGCTTTCTTT.

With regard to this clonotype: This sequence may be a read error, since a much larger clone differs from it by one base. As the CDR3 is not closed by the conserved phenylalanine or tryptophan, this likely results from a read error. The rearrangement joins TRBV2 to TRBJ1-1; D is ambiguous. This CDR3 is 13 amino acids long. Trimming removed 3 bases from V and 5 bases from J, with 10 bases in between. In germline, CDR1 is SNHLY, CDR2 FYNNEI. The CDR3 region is CASSEEGLTEAFL. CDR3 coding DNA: TGTGCCAGCAGTGAGGAGGGTTTGACTGAAGCTTTCCTT.

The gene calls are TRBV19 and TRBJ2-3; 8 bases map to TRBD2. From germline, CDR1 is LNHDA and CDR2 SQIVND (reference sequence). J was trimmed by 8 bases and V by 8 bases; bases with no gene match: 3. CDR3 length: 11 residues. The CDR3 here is CASGGLATQYF. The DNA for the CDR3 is TGTGCCAGTGGAGGACTAGCTACGCAGTATTTT.

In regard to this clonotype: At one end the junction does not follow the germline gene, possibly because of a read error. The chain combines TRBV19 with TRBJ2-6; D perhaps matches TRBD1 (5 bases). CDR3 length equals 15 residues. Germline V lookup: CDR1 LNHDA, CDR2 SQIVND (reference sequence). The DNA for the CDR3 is TGTGCCAGTAGTACCCAGGGTTCTGGGGCCAACGCCCTGACTTTC. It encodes CASSTQGSGANALTF.

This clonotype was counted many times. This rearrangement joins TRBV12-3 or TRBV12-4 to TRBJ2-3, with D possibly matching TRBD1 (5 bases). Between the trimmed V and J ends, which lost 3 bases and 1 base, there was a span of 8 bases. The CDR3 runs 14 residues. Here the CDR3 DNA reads TGTGCCAGCAGTTTCTCCAGGGGCACAGATACGCAGTATTTT. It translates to CASSFSRGTDTQYF.

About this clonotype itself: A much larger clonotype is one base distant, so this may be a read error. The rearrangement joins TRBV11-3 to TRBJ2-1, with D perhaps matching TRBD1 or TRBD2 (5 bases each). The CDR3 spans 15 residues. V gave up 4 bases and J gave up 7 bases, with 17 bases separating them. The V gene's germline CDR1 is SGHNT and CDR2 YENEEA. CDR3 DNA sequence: TGTGCCAGCAGCTGGGGACCTGCCACTTCAAATGAGCAGTTCTTC. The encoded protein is CASSWGPATSNEQFF. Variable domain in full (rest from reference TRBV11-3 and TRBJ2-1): EAGVVQSPRYKIIEKKQPVAFWCNPISGHNTLYWYLQNLGQGPELLIRYENEEAVDDSQLPKDRFSAERLKGVDSTLKIQPAELGDSAVYLCASSWGPATSNEQFFGPGTRLTVL.

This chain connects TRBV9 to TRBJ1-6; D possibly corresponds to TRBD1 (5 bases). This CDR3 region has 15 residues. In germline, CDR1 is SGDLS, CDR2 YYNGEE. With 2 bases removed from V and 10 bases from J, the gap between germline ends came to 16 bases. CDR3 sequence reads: CASSVSIGRGSPLHF. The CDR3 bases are TGTGCCAGCAGCGTCAGCATCGGGCGGGGCTCACCCCTCCACTTT.

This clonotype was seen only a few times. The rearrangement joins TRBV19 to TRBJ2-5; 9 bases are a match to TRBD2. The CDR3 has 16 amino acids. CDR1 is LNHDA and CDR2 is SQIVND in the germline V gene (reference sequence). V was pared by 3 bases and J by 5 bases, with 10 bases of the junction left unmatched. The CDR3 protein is CASSIGASGTQETQYF. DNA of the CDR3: TGTGCCAGTAGTATCGGAGCTAGCGGGACCCAGGAGACCCAGTACTTC.

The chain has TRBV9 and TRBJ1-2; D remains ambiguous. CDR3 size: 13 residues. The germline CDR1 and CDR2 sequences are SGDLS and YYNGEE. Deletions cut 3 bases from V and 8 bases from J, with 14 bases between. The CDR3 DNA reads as TGTGCCAGCAGCGCCCTCATCTTTCGGGGCTACACCTTC. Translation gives CASSALIFRGYTF.

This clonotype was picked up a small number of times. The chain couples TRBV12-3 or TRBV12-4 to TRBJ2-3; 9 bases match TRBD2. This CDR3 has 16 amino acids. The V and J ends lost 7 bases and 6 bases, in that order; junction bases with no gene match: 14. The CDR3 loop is CASNPGASGIPDTQYF. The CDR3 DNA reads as TGTGCCAGCAACCCCGGGGCTAGCGGGATCCCGGATACGCAGTATTTT.

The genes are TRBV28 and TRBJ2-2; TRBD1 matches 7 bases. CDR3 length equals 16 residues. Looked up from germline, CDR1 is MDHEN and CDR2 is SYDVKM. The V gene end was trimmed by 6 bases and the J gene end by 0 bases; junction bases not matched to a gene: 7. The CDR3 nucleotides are TGTGCCAGCAGCCTTTGGGGACAGTCGAACACCGGGGAGCTGTTTTTT. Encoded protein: CASSLWGQSNTGELFF.

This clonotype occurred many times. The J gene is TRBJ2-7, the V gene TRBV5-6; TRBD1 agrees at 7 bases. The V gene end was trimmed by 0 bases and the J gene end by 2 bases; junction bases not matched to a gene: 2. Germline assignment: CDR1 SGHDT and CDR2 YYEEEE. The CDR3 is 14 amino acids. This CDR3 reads CASSLEGGTYEQYF. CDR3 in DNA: TGTGCCAGCAGCTTGGAAGGGGGCACCTACGAGCAGTACTTC.

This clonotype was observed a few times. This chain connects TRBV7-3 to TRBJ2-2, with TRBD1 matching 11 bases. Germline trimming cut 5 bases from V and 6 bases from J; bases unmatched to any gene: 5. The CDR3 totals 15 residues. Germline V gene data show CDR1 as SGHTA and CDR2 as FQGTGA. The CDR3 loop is CASSPDRGRPGELFF. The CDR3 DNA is TGTGCCAGCAGCCCGGACAGGGGGCGCCCCGGGGAGCTGTTTTTT. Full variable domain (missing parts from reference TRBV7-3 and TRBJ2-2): GAGVSQTPSNKVTEKGKYVELRCDPISGHTALYWYRQSLGQGPEFLIYFQGTGAADDSGLPNDRFFAVRPEGSVSTLKIQRTERGDSAVYLCASSPDRGRPGELFFGEGSRLTVL.

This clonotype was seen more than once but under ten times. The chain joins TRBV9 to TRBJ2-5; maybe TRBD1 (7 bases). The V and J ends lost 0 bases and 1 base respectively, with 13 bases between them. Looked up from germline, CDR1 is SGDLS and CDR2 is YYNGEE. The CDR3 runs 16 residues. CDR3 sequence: CASSVGAGGCQETQYF. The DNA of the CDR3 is TGTGCCAGCAGCGTAGGGGCAGGGGGGTGCCAAGAGACCCAGTACTTC.

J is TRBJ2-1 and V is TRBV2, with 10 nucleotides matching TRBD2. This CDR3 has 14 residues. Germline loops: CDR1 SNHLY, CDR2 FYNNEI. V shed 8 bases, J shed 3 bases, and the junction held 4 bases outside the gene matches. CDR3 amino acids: CASGGTSDYNEQFF. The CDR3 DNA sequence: TGTGCCAGCGGGGGGACTAGCGACTACAATGAGCAGTTCTTC.

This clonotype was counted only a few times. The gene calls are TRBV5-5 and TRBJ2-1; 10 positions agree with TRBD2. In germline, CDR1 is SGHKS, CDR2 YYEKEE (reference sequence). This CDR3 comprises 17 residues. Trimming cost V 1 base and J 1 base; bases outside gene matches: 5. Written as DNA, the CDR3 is TGTGCCAGCAGCTTGTCTAGCGGGAGAGGTTCCTACAATGAGCAGTTCTTC. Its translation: CASSLSSGRGSYNEQFF.

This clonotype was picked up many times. The chain's CDR3 is CASRPPRDRVSHEQFF. The CDR3 nucleotides read TGTGCCAGCAGGCCCCCACGGGACAGGGTCTCTCATGAGCAGTTCTTC. The V gene is TRBV28, the J gene TRBJ2-1, with 9 bases fitting TRBD1. There are 16 residues in the CDR3. Germline loops: CDR1 MDHEN, CDR2 SYDVKM. The trim removed 6 bases at V and 8 bases at J, leaving 14 bases unmatched. The full variable domain, its missing parts supplied by reference TRBV28 and TRBJ2-1, is DVKVTQSSRYLVKRTGEKVFLECVQDMDHENMFWYRQDPGLGLRLIYFSYDVKMKEKGDIPEGYSVSREKKERFSLILESASTNQTSMYLCASRPPRDRVSHEQFFGPGTRLTVL.

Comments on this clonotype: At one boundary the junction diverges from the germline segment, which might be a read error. CDR3 region: CVSTLGTGSSDTQYF. CDR3 DNA sequence: TGTGTCAGCACCCTCGGGACAGGATCTTCAGATACGCAGTATTTT. V is TRBV2 and J is TRBJ2-3, with 8 positions matching TRBD1. From germline, CDR1 is SNHLY and CDR2 FYNNEI. The CDR3 has 15 amino acids.

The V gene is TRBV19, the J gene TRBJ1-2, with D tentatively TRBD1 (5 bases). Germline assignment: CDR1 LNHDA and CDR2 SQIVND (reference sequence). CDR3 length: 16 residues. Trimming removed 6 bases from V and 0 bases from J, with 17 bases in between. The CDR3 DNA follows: TGTGCCAGTAGGAGCCGTAGGGACCGACCTAACTATGGCTACACCTTC. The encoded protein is CASRSRRDRPNYGYTF.

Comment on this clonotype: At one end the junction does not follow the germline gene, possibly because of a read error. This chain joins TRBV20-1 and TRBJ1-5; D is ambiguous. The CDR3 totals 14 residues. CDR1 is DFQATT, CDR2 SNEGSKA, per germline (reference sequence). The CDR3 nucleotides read TGCAATGCTAGTAGGAGCAGTTTTAATCAGCCCCAGCATTTT. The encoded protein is CNASRSSFNQPQHF.

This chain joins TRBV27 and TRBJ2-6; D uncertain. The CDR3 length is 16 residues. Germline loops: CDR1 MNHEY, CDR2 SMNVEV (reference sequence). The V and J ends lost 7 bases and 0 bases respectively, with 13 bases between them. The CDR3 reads CASTRTFDSGANVLTF. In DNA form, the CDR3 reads TGTGCCAGCACTAGGACCTTTGACTCTGGGGCCAACGTCCTGACTTTC. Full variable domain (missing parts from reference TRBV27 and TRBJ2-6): EAQVTQNPRYLITVTGKKLTVTCSQNMNHEYMSWYRQDPGLGLRQIYYSMNVEVTDKGDVPEGYKVSRKEKRNFPLILESPSPNQTSLYFCASTRTFDSGANVLTFGAGSRLTVL.

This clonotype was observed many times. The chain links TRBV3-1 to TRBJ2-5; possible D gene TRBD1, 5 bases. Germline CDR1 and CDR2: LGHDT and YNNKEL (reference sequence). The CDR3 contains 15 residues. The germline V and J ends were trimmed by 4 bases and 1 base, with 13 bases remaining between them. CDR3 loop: CASSLHSQGQETQYF. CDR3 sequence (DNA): TGTGCCAGCAGCCTCCATTCGCAGGGCCAAGAGACCCAGTACTTC.

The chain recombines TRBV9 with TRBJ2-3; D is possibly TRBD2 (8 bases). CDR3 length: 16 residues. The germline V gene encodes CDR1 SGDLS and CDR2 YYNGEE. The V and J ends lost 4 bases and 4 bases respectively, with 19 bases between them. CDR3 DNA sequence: TGTGCCAGCAGCCCATCGGGAGGGGGCGTCTCAGATACGCAGTATTTT. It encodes CASSPSGGGVSDTQYF.

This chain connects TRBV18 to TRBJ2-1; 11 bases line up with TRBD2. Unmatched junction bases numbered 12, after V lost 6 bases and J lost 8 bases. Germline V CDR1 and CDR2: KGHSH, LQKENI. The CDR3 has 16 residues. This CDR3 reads CASSLTIAGGPDEQFF. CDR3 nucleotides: TGTGCCAGCTCCCTTACTATAGCGGGAGGGCCTGATGAGCAGTTCTTC.

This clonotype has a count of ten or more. This CDR3 reads CSGQTSGSLSYEQYF. The DNA of the CDR3 is TGCAGTGGCCAGACTAGCGGGAGCCTTTCCTACGAGCAGTACTTC. The chain recombines TRBV20-1 with TRBJ2-7; 12 nucleotides agree with TRBD2. CDR1 and CDR2 from the germline V gene are DFQATT and SNEGSKA (reference sequence). The CDR3 sequence is 15 residues long. Trimming cost V 7 bases and J 1 base; bases outside gene matches: 8.